The entry below describes one T cell receptor beta chain. What it binds is unknown. This sample is part of a study of early T cells in non-severe SARS-CoV-2 infection. About the study: Unsorted whole-blood RNA was sequenced in bulk, leaving chains unpaired. General study findings and limits: Comparison of clonotypes with VDJdb favored anti-spike CD8 responses while missing private and CD4 specificities.

V trimming: 7 bases; J trimming: 2 bases; junction bases outside the gene matches: 12. The CDR3 loop spans 15 amino acids. Germline CDR1 DFQATT, CDR2 SNEGSKA (reference sequence). Molecules of cDNA were individually given unique molecular identifiers that were attached to them. TCRdb re-derived calls from the 5' RACE reads in MiXCR, one entry per CDR3 protein. The sample holds under 75,000 distinct CDR3 sequences, 13% seen once. The chain couples TRBV20-1 to TRBJ1-2; 8 positions match TRBD1. The origin of this receptor is an adult who was a healthcare worker with PCR-confirmed SARS-CoV-2 infection or an uninfected control (not recorded which). What was sequenced was whole blood. The CDR3 spells CSGTNRTGSNYGYTF. CDR3 bases: TGCAGTGGGACGAATAGGACAGGGTCGAACTATGGCTACACCTTC.